This is a list of T cell receptor beta chains from one sample in a study of cytomegalovirus exposure and HLA in healthy donors. Assay: immunoSEQ multiplex PCR; the TCRdb copy retains only in-frame clones and omits some. The data show under 65,000 clones, about nine tenths seen once. The specimen was PBMCs. Receptors originate from a woman between 18 and 29 years old in good health and CMV-seropositive. Both conserved end residues are part of each CDR3. Fields, in order: clone size, V gene, D gene, J gene, CDR3 DNA, CDR3 protein. D genes are given only for firm matches. Size tells how often a clone was seen (once, few, many) or the class of an expanded clone, and some rows leave it out.

-	TRBV5-4	-	TRBJ2-5	TGTGCCAGCAGCCCTAACAGGAACGGAGAGACCCAGTACTTC	CASSPNRNGETQYF
-	TRBV5-4	-	TRBJ1-1	TGTGCCAGCAGGGCCGACAGCAAGAACACTGAAGCTTTCTTT	CASRADSKNTEAFF
-	TRBV2	TRBD1	TRBJ2-3	TGTGCCAGCAGTGAAGCGCTTTGGGACAGGGAAGAAAAACACACAGATACGCAGTATTTT	CASSEALWDREEKHTDTQYF
-	TRBV9	TRBD1	TRBJ2-2	TGTGCCAGCAGTGGGACAGGGGCGTACGCCGGGGAGCTGTTTTTT	CASSGTGAYAGELFF
-	TRBV9	-	TRBJ2-5	TGTGCCAGCAGCGAGGCACCAGGTTACCAAGAGACCCAGTACTTC	CASSEAPGYQETQYF
-	TRBV5-1	-	TRBJ2-1	TGCGCCAGCAGCTTGTCCTCGAGCTCCTACAATGAGCAGTTCTTC	CASSLSSSSYNEQFF
-	TRBV18	TRBD2	TRBJ2-2	TGTGCCAGCTCATCTAGCGGGGCACCCACCGGGGAGCTGTTTTTT	CASSSSGAPTGELFF
once	TRBV4-3	TRBD1	TRBJ2-7	TGCGCCAGCAGCCAAGTGACAGGGTTATCCTACGAGCAGTACTTC	CASSQVTGLSYEQYF
-	TRBV4-2	-	TRBJ1-4	TGTGCCAGCAGCCAAGAGGGCAGGGTTAATGAAAAACTGTTTTTT	CASSQEGRVNEKLFF
-	TRBV20-1	-	TRBJ2-7	TGCAGTGCTAGAGATCTGTCCGAGCAGTACTTC	CSARDLSEQYF
-	TRBV19	-	TRBJ1-1	TGTGCCAGTAGTTCCAAATGGAGGGGAAAGGCTATGAACACTGAAGCTTTCTTT	CASSSKWRGKAMNTEAFF
-	TRBV5-8	TRBD1	TRBJ1-3	TGTGCCAGCAGCCAAGTGGGACAGGGACTTGGAAACACCATATATTTT	CASSQVGQGLGNTIYF
-	TRBV6-5	-	TRBJ1-2	TGTGCCAGCAGTGCGTGGGACACCAGCAAGGGCTACACCTTC	CASSAWDTSKGYTF
-	TRBV4-3	TRBD2	TRBJ2-1	TGCGCCAGCAGCCAAGATCATGGGACTAGCATCATTAATGAGCAGTTCTTC	CASSQDHGTSIINEQFF
-	TRBV2	-	TRBJ2-5	TGTGCCAGCAGCGGAGGGACAGTCCAAGAGACCCAGTACTTC	CASSGGTVQETQYF
once	TRBV14	-	TRBJ2-5	TGTGCCAGCAGCCAGGGAGGTCCTCTGGGAGAGACCCAGTACTTC	CASSQGGPLGETQYF
-	TRBV29-1	-	TRBJ2-7	TGCAGCGCTGGAGCAGGGATTTCCTACGAGCAGTACTTC	CSAGAGISYEQYF
-	TRBV7-2	TRBD1	TRBJ1-6	TGTGCCAGCAGCTTGGACAGGGGCCTTAAACCCCTCCACTTT	CASSLDRGLKPLHF
-	TRBV5-1	TRBD2	TRBJ2-3	TGCGCCAGCAGCTCGCCCCGGGGAGGGAATATAATGACAGATACGCAGTATTTT	CASSSPRGGNIMTDTQYF
-	TRBV5-1	TRBD2	TRBJ2-1	TGCGCCAGCAGCTTGGTTAGCGGGGCCGGCAATGAGCAGTTCTTC	CASSLVSGAGNEQFF
-	TRBV7-9	-	TRBJ1-1	TGTGCCAGCAGCTTACCAGGAAACACTGAAGCTTTCTTT	CASSLPGNTEAFF
once	TRBV19	-	TRBJ1-5	TGTGCCAGTAGTATAGATGTGGTTTTAGGCAATCAGCCCCAGCATTTT	CASSIDVVLGNQPQHF
-	TRBV19	-	TRBJ2-7	TGTGCCAGTAGTCTACAGGGTCGAACCTACGAGCAGTACTTC	CASSLQGRTYEQYF
-	TRBV5-4	-	TRBJ2-5	TGTGCCAGCAGCTTGGCCTACACTACTAGGGACCAGTACTTC	CASSLAYTTRDQYF
-	TRBV6-4	-	TRBJ1-1	TGTGCCAGCAGGACCTACTCGGGGGAAGCTTTCTTT	CASRTYSGEAFF
-	TRBV5-8	TRBD2	TRBJ2-3	TGTGCCAGCAGCCGAGGGACTAGCGGGGGGATCACAGATACGCAGTATTTT	CASSRGTSGGITDTQYF
-	TRBV27	-	TRBJ1-4	TGTGCCAGCAGTCCTAACCTCCTCCGGGGGGCTAATGAAAAACTGTTTTTT	CASSPNLLRGANEKLFF
-	TRBV9	-	TRBJ1-5	TGTGCCAGCAGCGCAGGGGAAAATCAGCCCCAGCATTTT	CASSAGENQPQHF
-	TRBV5-6	TRBD1	TRBJ2-5	TGTGCCAGCAGCTTGAGGACAGGGGGCGCTGGACAGGAGACCCAGTACTTC	CASSLRTGGAGQETQYF